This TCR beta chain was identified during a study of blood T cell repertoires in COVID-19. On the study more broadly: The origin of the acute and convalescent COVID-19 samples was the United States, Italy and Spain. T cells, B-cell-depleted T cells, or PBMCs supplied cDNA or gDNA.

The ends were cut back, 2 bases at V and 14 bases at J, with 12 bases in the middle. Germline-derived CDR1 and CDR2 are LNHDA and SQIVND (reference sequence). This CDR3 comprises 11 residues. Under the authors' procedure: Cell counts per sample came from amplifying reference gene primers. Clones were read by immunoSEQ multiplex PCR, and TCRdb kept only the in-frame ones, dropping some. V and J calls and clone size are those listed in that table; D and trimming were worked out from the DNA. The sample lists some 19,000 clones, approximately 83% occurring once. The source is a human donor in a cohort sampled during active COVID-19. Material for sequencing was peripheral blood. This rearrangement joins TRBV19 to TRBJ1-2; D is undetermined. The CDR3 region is CASSISQEVTF. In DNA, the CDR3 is TGTGCCAGTAGTATAAGCCAGGAGGTAACCTTC.